This entry concerns a single T cell receptor beta chain. Its matching antigen is unknown. This may arise from a read error, as a much more abundant clone is one base away. These data originate in a study of T cells in Graves' hyperthyroidism and ophthalmopathy. V lost 4 bases to trimming and J lost 1 base, with 11 bases between them. The CDR3 contains 13 residues. Germline CDR1 is GTSNPN and CDR2 is SVGIG (reference sequence). TCR beta CDR3 regions were amplified from RNA. TCR CDR3 underwent first-round RT-PCR with the HTBI primer set. TCRdb independently ran MiXCR on the multiplex PCR reads; one entry per CDR3 protein. The top ten hold approximately 5.7% of the sample, which has fewer than 650,000 distinct CDR3 sequences, roughly 13% seen once. Blood sampling occurred at first hyperthyroidism diagnosis, ahead of any ophthalmopathy symptoms. Study results and caveats: From stable hyperthyroidism, ophthalmopathy was separated by a 13 V-J model.

This receptor was taken from a woman younger than 45 with Graves' hyperthyroidism that later progressed to Graves' ophthalmopathy. This sequence joins TRBV30 and TRBJ2-7; D call uncertain. The sample consisted of blood. The CDR3 loop is CAWTERGSYEQYF. CDR3 coding DNA: TGTGCCTGGACAGAACGAGGATCCTACGAGCAGTACTTC.